Each of the 32 T cell receptor beta chains below was sequenced from the same sample in a study of a mutant IDH1 vaccine in newly diagnosed glioma. This table comes from immunoSEQ multiplex PCR, and its TCRdb copy is limited to in-frame clones, with some not included. Among approximately 50,000 clones listed, 85% to 90% were seen once. The sample's time point: week 23, last vaccination. Every single dose of the vaccine, 300 ug of mutant IDH1 20-mer peptide, came with topical imiquimod. What these receptors recognize is not known. This material consisted of PBMCs, taken from a glioma patient whose treatment included an IDH1 peptide vaccine. Receptor source: a man between 40 and 49 years old with glioma.

The rearrangement joins TRBV5-6 to TRBJ2-7; 7 bases fit TRBD1. Germline CDR1 and CDR2: SGHDT and YYEEEE. This CDR3 has 13 residues. V gave up 5 bases and J gave up 8 bases; unmatched junction bases: 10. The CDR3 coding sequence is TGTGCCAGCAGTCAGGGGGAATCAGCCCAGCAGTACTTC. Its translation: CASSQGESAQQYF.

This clone was counted between two and nine times. CDR3 in DNA: TGTGCCAGCAGCCCGATACACGAACAAGGAAACACCATATATTTT. Its protein product is CASSPIHEQGNTIYF. The chain links TRBV5-4 to TRBJ1-3; D is undetermined. V was cut by 4 bases and J by 4 bases, with 15 bases left in between. The CDR3 runs 15 residues. The germline V gene has CDR1 SGHNT and CDR2 YYREEE (reference sequence).

The CDR3, as DNA: TGCGCCAGCAGCCAAGATCTAGCGGGAGGCCGGGGTGAGCAGTTCTTC. It encodes CASSQDLAGGRGEQFF. The chain employs TRBV4-3 and TRBJ2-1; TRBD2 agrees at 11 bases. Per germline, CDR1 LGHNA and CDR2 YSLEER. The CDR3 covers 16 residues. J was trimmed by 9 bases and V by 0 bases; bases with no gene match: 7.

This clone was picked up a small number of times. The chain links TRBV6-5 to TRBJ2-5; possibly TRBD2 for D (5 bases). Germline CDR1 and CDR2: MNHEY and SVGAGI. CDR3 length equals 13 residues. Trimming shortened V by 6 bases and J by 5 bases, and 13 bases separated the two germline ends. This CDR3 is CASSRGFGETQYF. CDR3 nucleotide sequence: TGTGCCAGCAGCCGGGGATTCGGGGAGACCCAGTACTTC.

This chain links TRBV13 with TRBJ2-7; D possibly corresponds to TRBD2 (6 bases). CDR1 and CDR2 from the germline V gene are PRHDT and FYEKMQ (reference sequence). V lost 10 bases, J lost 0 bases, and 13 bases lay in between. The CDR3 sequence is 13 residues long. The CDR3 sequence: CATGRGYSYEQYF. The CDR3 DNA reads as TGTGCCACCGGGAGAGGGTACTCCTACGAGCAGTACTTC.

This clone was detected once. The chain couples TRBV28 to TRBJ1-5; D ambiguous. V was trimmed by 8 bases and J by 3 bases, leaving 8 bases between them. The CDR3 consists of 12 residues. Germline CDR1 MDHEN, CDR2 SYDVKM. DNA of the CDR3: TGTGCCAGCTGGGCCCTCAATCAGCCCCAGCATTTT. Encoded protein: CASWALNQPQHF.

CDR3 coding DNA: TGTGCCAGCAGGGGGATCCCAGATACGCAGTATTTT. Translating gives CASRGIPDTQYF. This chain links TRBV5-6 with TRBJ2-3; D is uncertain. The CDR3 loop spans 12 amino acids. Trimming took off 5 bases at V and 4 bases at J, with 8 bases between the two ends. The germline CDR1 and CDR2 sequences are SGHDT and YYEEEE.

The gene calls are TRBV5-5 and TRBJ2-3, with TRBD2 matching 7 bases. CDR3 length: 15 amino acids. CDR1 and CDR2 from the germline V gene are SGHKS and YYEKEE (reference sequence). With V trimmed by 3 bases and J by 3 bases, 7 bases remained unmatched. DNA for the CDR3: TGTGCCAGCAGCTCTGGACTAGGGCGTACAGATACGCAGTATTTT. Translation gives CASSSGLGRTDTQYF. The full variable domain, in which reference TRBV5-5 and TRBJ2-3 provide the parts outside the CDR3, is DAGVTQSPTHLIKTRGQQVTLRCSPISGHKSVSWYQQVLGQGPQFIFQYYEKEERGRGNFPDRFSARQFPNYSSELNVNALLLGDSALYLCASSSGLGRTDTQYFGPGTRLTVL.

The chain links TRBV4-1 to TRBJ2-3, with D unclear. Between the trimmed V and J ends, which lost 3 bases and 5 bases, there was a span of 15 bases. Germline V gene sequence: CDR1 MGHRA, CDR2 YSYEKL. The CDR3 covers 15 residues. The CDR3, as DNA: TGCGCCAGCAGCCAGGGTCCGGACGAAAGAGATACGCAGTATTTT. Its protein is CASSQGPDERDTQYF.

V is TRBV6-6 and J is TRBJ2-7, with 7 bases aligning to TRBD1. The CDR3 is 15 residues long. The V gene's germline CDR1 is MNHNY and CDR2 SVGAGI (reference sequence). V lost 6 bases, J lost 6 bases, and 14 bases stayed unmatched. The CDR3 coding sequence is TGTGCCAGCAGGCCTGGGGACAGCTTAAAGGGCGAGCAGTACTTC. Its translation is CASRPGDSLKGEQYF.

The gene calls are TRBV2 and TRBJ2-2; D ambiguous. The CDR3 is made up of 12 amino acids. Germline V gene data show CDR1 as SNHLY and CDR2 as FYNNEI. Trimming left V 8 bases short and J 1 base short, with 5 bases between. CDR3 sequence (DNA): TGTGCCAGCGGATTGAACACCGGGGAGCTGTTTTTT. Translated: CASGLNTGELFF.

The chain couples TRBV27 to TRBJ2-7; weak D call: TRBD1 (5 bases). The germline CDR1 and CDR2 sequences are MNHEY and SMNVEV (reference sequence). The V gene lost 2 bases and the J gene lost 6 bases, with 14 bases spanning the gap. The CDR3 runs to 14 residues. CDR3 nucleotides: TGTGCCAGCAGTTTAAGGGGCATCGACGGCGAGCAGTACTTC. As protein: CASSLRGIDGEQYF.

V and J are TRBV7-6 and TRBJ1-4; D may be TRBD1 (5 bases). The CDR3 extends over 14 amino acids. V was clipped by 1 base and J by 8 bases, with 11 bases between them. Germline CDR1 is SGHVS and CDR2 is FNYEAQ. The CDR3 reads CASSLGGRAEKLFF. The CDR3 region has the DNA TGTGCCAGCAGCTTAGGAGGCAGGGCGGAAAAACTGTTTTTT.

The chain links TRBV10-3 to TRBJ2-3, with a tentative D call TRBD2 (5 bases). This CDR3 has 13 amino acids. V lost 4 bases, J lost 5 bases, and 10 bases lay in between. The germline CDR1 and CDR2 sequences are ENHRY and SYGVKD. The CDR3 DNA is TGTGCCATCAGTGGGGGAGAGATAGATACGCAGTATTTT. This sequence encodes CAISGGEIDTQYF.

V usage is TRBV27 and J usage is TRBJ2-7; D not certain. The CDR3 has 12 amino acids. V lost 8 bases and J 2 bases, leaving 10 bases between the germline ends. Germline V gene lookup returns CDR1 MNHEY and CDR2 SMNVEV (reference sequence). CDR3 sequence: CASRTTTYEQYF. The CDR3, as DNA: TGTGCCAGCCGAACCACCACCTACGAGCAGTACTTC.

The chain recombines TRBV5-1 with TRBJ2-7, with 7 bases lining up with TRBD2. Germline V gene data show CDR1 as SGHRS and CDR2 as YFSETQ. With V trimmed by 3 bases and J by 3 bases, 12 bases remained unmatched. The length of the CDR3 is 16 residues. The CDR3 reads CASSSRGSGANYEQYF. CDR3 sequence (DNA): TGCGCCAGCAGCTCCCGGGGGAGCGGGGCAAACTACGAGCAGTACTTC.

This clone is a singleton in its sample. The rearrangement joins TRBV10-3 to TRBJ1-2, with 7 bases lining up with TRBD1. The length of the CDR3 is 14 residues. V lost 6 bases and J lost 2; bases outside the gene matches: 6. Germline V gives CDR1 ENHRY, CDR2 SYGVKD. CDR3: CAISHTGANYGYTF. DNA for the CDR3: TGTGCCATCAGCCATACAGGGGCCAACTATGGCTACACCTTC.

The chain carries TRBV9 and TRBJ2-5; unclear D gene. Trimming cost V 0 bases and J 7 bases, with 13 bases left between them. Germline V gives CDR1 SGDLS, CDR2 YYNGEE. This CDR3 spans 14 amino acids. CDR3: CASSVGDGFGTQYF. The DNA for the CDR3 is TGTGCCAGCAGCGTAGGAGACGGATTTGGGACCCAGTACTTC.

J is TRBJ2-5 and V is TRBV15; TRBD2 matches 11 bases. The V segment lost 3 bases and the J segment 3 bases; nucleotides outside the gene matches: 15. Germline loops: CDR1 LNHNV, CDR2 YYDKDF (reference sequence). The CDR3 is 19 residues long. The CDR3 here is CATSSVSGRVTRSKETQYF. CDR3 nucleotides: TGTGCCACCAGCAGCGTTAGCGGGAGGGTTACCCGAAGCAAAGAGACCCAGTACTTC.

The chain has TRBV5-6 and TRBJ1-4; the D gene is possibly TRBD1 (5 bases). Germline CDR1 is SGHDT and CDR2 is YYEEEE. The CDR3 contains 15 residues. V shed 0 bases and J shed 8 bases, with 14 bases lying between them. As DNA, the CDR3 is TGTGCCAGCAGCTTGGTGTCCAGGAGGGGCGAAAAACTGTTTTTT. Amino acid sequence: CASSLVSRRGEKLFF. The complete variable domain, with remaining parts taken from reference TRBV5-6 and TRBJ1-4, reads DAGVTQSPTHLIKTRGQQVTLRCSPKSGHDTVSWYQQALGQGPQFIFQYYEEEERQRGNFPDRFSGHQFPNYSSELNVNALLLGDSALYLCASSLVSRRGEKLFFGSGTQLSVL.

The V and J genes are TRBV21-1 and TRBJ2-1; the DNA was not used to check the table's D call, TRBD2. TRBV21-1 has pseudogene status. CDR3 length equals 16 residues. The CDR3 DNA is TGTGCCAGCAGCAAAGCTCGGACCCCTCGGGAGGAGGGGCAGTTCTTC. It yields the protein CASSKARTPREEGQFF.

Written as DNA, the CDR3 is TGTGCTAGTGCCTTGGGACAGAGCTCCTACAATGAGCAGTTCTTC. This codes for CASALGQSSYNEQFF. The chain carries TRBV12-5 and TRBJ2-1; the match to TRBD1 covers 7 bases. Trimming took 7 bases from V and 0 from J; bases not matched to a gene: 6. The CDR3 length is 15 residues. Germline-derived CDR1 and CDR2 are LGHNT and FRNRAP.

The chain has TRBV7-2 and TRBJ2-2, with D possibly matching TRBD2 (6 bases). CDR1 and CDR2 from the germline V gene are SGHTA and FQGNSA. Trimming took 8 bases from V and 6 from J, leaving 16 bases between them. This CDR3 is 14 amino acids long. The chain's CDR3 is CASGQTSYSGELFF. The CDR3 nucleotides are TGTGCCAGCGGTCAGACTAGTTATTCCGGGGAGCTGTTTTTT.

J is TRBJ1-4 and V is TRBV20-1; D gene unclear. The germline V and J ends were trimmed by 3 bases and 8 bases, with 7 bases remaining between them. Looked up from germline, CDR1 is DFQATT and CDR2 is SNEGSKA (reference sequence). This CDR3 contains 11 residues. This CDR3 reads CSASSPEKLFF. CDR3 in DNA: TGCAGTGCTAGTTCCCCGGAAAAACTGTTTTTT.

This chain joins TRBV2 and TRBJ1-6, with D possibly matching TRBD1 (6 bases). Germline V gives CDR1 SNHLY, CDR2 FYNNEI. Between the trimmed V and J ends, which lost 6 bases and 9 bases, there was a span of 15 bases. The length of the CDR3 is 14 residues. The DNA for the CDR3 is TGTGCCAGCAGCAGAGGGGGGGGCCTTTCACCCCTCCACTTT. This sequence encodes CASSRGGGLSPLHF.

In nucleotides, the CDR3 is TGTGCCAGCAGTTACGGCAGGGAGTGGGAGCAGTACTTC. As protein: CASSYGREWEQYF. The chain couples TRBV6-6 to TRBJ2-7; either TRBD1 or TRBD2 may supply D (5 bases each). The germline V gene encodes CDR1 MNHNY and CDR2 SVGAGI (reference sequence). The CDR3 is 13 residues long. Trimming took off 2 bases at V and 7 bases at J, with 12 bases between the two ends.

The chain combines TRBV5-1 with TRBJ2-4; 9 bases are a match to TRBD1. This CDR3 region has 17 residues. V dropped 0 bases and J dropped 9; count of bases not matched to a gene: 13. CDR1 SGHRS and CDR2 YFSETQ come from the germline V gene. The chain's CDR3 is CASSLANLRTGESIQYF. The DNA of the CDR3 is TGCGCCAGCAGCTTGGCCAATTTAAGGACAGGGGAGAGCATTCAGTACTTC.

This chain links TRBV7-9 with TRBJ2-7; TRBD2 might be the D (5 bases). The CDR3 sequence is 13 residues long. The germline CDR1 and CDR2 sequences are SEHNR and FQNEAQ (reference sequence). V lost 4 bases and J 1 base, leaving 8 bases between the germline ends. The chain's CDR3 is CASSSSRSYEQYF. The CDR3, as DNA: TGTGCCAGCAGCTCTAGCCGATCCTACGAGCAGTACTTC. The full variable domain, with the rest looked up from reference TRBV7-9 and TRBJ2-7, is DTGVSQNPRHKITKRGQNVTFRCDPISEHNRLYWYRQTLGQGPEFLTYFQNEAQLEKSRLLSDRFSAERPKGSFSTLEIQRTEQGDSAMYLCASSSSRSYEQYFGPGTRLTVT.

The rearrangement links TRBV7-9 to TRBJ2-1; no firm D call. The germline V gene encodes CDR1 SEHNR and CDR2 FQNEAQ (reference sequence). The CDR3 loop spans 13 amino acids. V lost 2 bases and J lost 5, with 7 bases in between. CDR3 in amino acids: CASSLSANNEQFF. As DNA, the CDR3 is TGTGCCAGCAGCTTATCGGCTAACAATGAGCAGTTCTTC.

This sequence joins TRBV5-4 and TRBJ2-1; possibly TRBD1 for D (6 bases). V shed 3 bases and J shed 0 bases, with 10 bases lying between them. The CDR3 loop spans 15 amino acids. In germline, CDR1 is SGHNT, CDR2 YYREEE (reference sequence). The CDR3 loop reads CASSSLTGSYNEQFF. Written as DNA, the CDR3 is TGTGCCAGCAGCTCCTTGACAGGCTCCTACAATGAGCAGTTCTTC.

The genes are TRBV28 and TRBJ1-1; D unresolved. The length of the CDR3 is 12 residues. Per germline, CDR1 MDHEN and CDR2 SYDVKM. V was pared by 2 bases and J by 11 bases, with 12 bases between. CDR3 amino acids: CASSLRGLVAFF. The CDR3 nucleotides read TGTGCCAGCAGTTTAAGAGGCTTGGTGGCTTTCTTT. Full variable domain (missing parts from reference TRBV28 and TRBJ1-1): DVKVTQSSRYLVKRTGEKVFLECVQDMDHENMFWYRQDPGLGLRLIYFSYDVKMKEKGDIPEGYSVSREKKERFSLILESASTNQTSMYLCASSLRGLVAFFGQGTRLTVV.

This sequence joins TRBV9 and TRBJ1-1, with D unclear. Germline CDR1 SGDLS, CDR2 YYNGEE. V was clipped by 3 bases and J by 3 bases, with 9 bases between them. The length of the CDR3 is 13 residues. CDR3 amino acids: CASSGIRDTEAFF. The CDR3 DNA reads TGTGCCAGCAGCGGGATTAGGGACACTGAAGCTTTCTTT.